This TCR beta chain was obtained from a study of T-cell memory formation after mild COVID-19. Findings and caveats of the study: Among CD4+ contracting clones, most were CM and EM, and CD8+ ones EMRA. Pre-infection memory showed some responding clones, and this suggested that cross-reactive memory joined.

TCRdb reanalysed the 5' RACE reads using MiXCR and keeps one entry per CDR3 protein. The sample carries about 110,000 distinct CDR3 sequences, around 17% recorded once. V shed 0 bases and J shed 1 base, with 8 bases lying between them. The CDR3 has 15 amino acids. Germline V lookup: CDR1 SGHTS, CDR2 YDEGEE. Comment on this clonotype: Its target is not known.

This receptor was identified in a man younger than 30 who had mild COVID-19 (a few samples of this study predate the infection). Cell type and time point are not known. V is TRBV5-8 and J is TRBJ1-3; a possible D gene is TRBD1 (5 bases). The sample taken for sequencing was PBMCs or a T cell subset sorted from them (not recorded which). The CDR3 loop reads CASSLGRVSGNTIYF. The CDR3 nucleotides read TGTGCCAGCAGCTTGGGCAGGGTTTCTGGAAACACCATATATTTT.